Listed below are T cell receptor beta chains from one sample, sequenced in a study of cytomegalovirus exposure and HLA in healthy donors. Repertoires were generated with immunoSEQ multiplex PCR, while TCRdb's copy carries only in-frame clones and drops some. The sample records fewer than 150,000 clones, around 67% being singletons. The sample taken for sequencing was PBMCs. The receptors here all came from a woman aged 35 to 49 in good health and CMV-seronegative. The CDR3 runs from the conserved cysteine through the conserved F or W. D genes are given only for firm matches. Rows may omit the clone size; those that give it use once, few, many or a size class.

CDR3aa,CDR3nt,abundance,j_gene,v_gene,d_gene
CASGLGQGSGNEQFF,TGTGCTAGTGGTTTGGGGCAGGGTAGCGGCAATGAGCAGTTCTTC,few,TRBJ2-1,TRBV12-5,.
CSARVAATQYF,TGCAGTGCTAGGGTAGCGGCTACGCAGTATTTT,.,TRBJ2-3,TRBV20-1,.
CASSGPGQGYEQYF,TGTGCCAGCAGCGGTCCGGGACAGGGCTACGAGCAGTACTTC,.,TRBJ2-7,TRBV28,TRBD1
CSSSLDGYEQYF,TGTTCCAGCAGCTTAGACGGCTACGAGCAGTACTTC,.,TRBJ2-7,TRBV7-9,.
CASSPDRGYEQYF,TGCGCCAGCAGCCCGGACAGGGGCTACGAGCAGTACTTC,.,TRBJ2-7,TRBV4-3,TRBD1
CASSLASRTIDYKGAFF,TGTGCCAGCAGTTTGGCCTCCCGCACCATAGATTATAAGGGGGCTTTCTTT,.,TRBJ1-1,TRBV28,.
CASSLGTSMKTQYF,TGTGCCAGCAGCTTAGGGACTAGTATGAAGACCCAGTACTTC,.,TRBJ2-5,TRBV7-2,TRBD2
CASSGAPTGGGYGYTF,TGCGCCAGCAGCGGGGCACCGACAGGGGGAGGATATGGCTACACCTTC,.,TRBJ1-2,TRBV5-1,TRBD1
CASSVPVKETQYF,TGTGCCAGCAGTGTCCCCGTAAAAGAGACCCAGTACTTC,.,TRBJ2-5,TRBV25-1,.
CASQQGSNYGYTF,TGTGCCAGCCAACAGGGGTCCAACTATGGCTACACCTTC,.,TRBJ1-2,TRBV6-5,TRBD1
CASSQVFQGPMYNSPLHF,TGCGCCAGCAGCCAAGTATTCCAGGGGCCCATGTATAATTCACCCCTCCACTTT,.,TRBJ1-6,TRBV4-1,.
CASSRLEGLHQPQHF,TGTGCCAGCAGCCGGCTAGAAGGCCTCCATCAGCCCCAGCATTTT,.,TRBJ1-5,TRBV7-9,.
CASSQDRGQPQHF,TGCGCCAGCAGCCAAGATCGGGGTCAGCCCCAGCATTTT,.,TRBJ1-5,TRBV4-3,.
CAIWGQAGNTIYF,TGTGCCATATGGGGACAGGCAGGGAACACCATATATTTT,.,TRBJ1-3,TRBV28,TRBD1
CASTRQGMDRYTF,TGTGCCAGCACCCGACAGGGGATGGACCGTTACACCTTC,.,TRBJ1-2,TRBV7-2,TRBD1
CASSHLASTGELFF,TGTGCCAGCAGCCATCTAGCGAGCACCGGGGAGCTGTTTTTT,.,TRBJ2-2,TRBV4-2,.
CASSIAAGELFF,TGCGCCAGCAGTATAGCAGCCGGGGAGCTGTTTTTT,.,TRBJ2-2,TRBV4-1,.
CASSLGGHNNSPLHF,TGTGCCAGCAGCTTGGGGGGACATAATAATTCACCCCTCCACTTT,once,TRBJ1-6,TRBV5-4,.
CASSELAGMHEQYF,TGTGCCAGCAGTGAACTAGCGGGAATGCACGAGCAGTACTTC,once,TRBJ2-7,TRBV28,TRBD2
CASSPLTSGNTGELFF,TGCGCCAGCAGCCCCTTGACTAGCGGGAACACCGGGGAGCTGTTTTTT,.,TRBJ2-2,TRBV4-3,TRBD2
CASSIAGQGGRSPLHF,TGTGCCAGTAGTATAGCCGGACAGGGAGGGAGATCACCCCTCCACTTT,.,TRBJ1-6,TRBV19,TRBD1
CASRRRGPRGNQPQHF,TGTGCCAGCAGACGCAGGGGGCCTCGGGGCAATCAGCCCCAGCATTTT,few,TRBJ1-5,TRBV21-1,.
CASTTSGGLETQYF,TGTGCCAGCACCACTAGCGGGGGGCTGGAGACCCAGTACTTC,.,TRBJ2-5,TRBV6-5,TRBD2
CASSRGTGAWEQYF,TGTGCCAGCAGCCGGGGGACAGGGGCCTGGGAGCAGTACTTC,.,TRBJ2-7,TRBV11-1,TRBD1
CAWSNRVNTEAFF,TGTGCCTGGAGTAACAGGGTCAACACTGAAGCTTTCTTT,.,TRBJ1-1,TRBV30,.
CASSQSGGNSPLHF,TGTGCCAGCAGCCAGTCAGGGGGCAATTCACCCCTCCACTTT,.,TRBJ1-6,TRBV14,TRBD1
CASSQDTAGTHYEQYF,TGCGCCAGCAGCCAAGATACAGCGGGGACCCACTACGAGCAGTACTTC,few,TRBJ2-7,TRBV4-1,TRBD2
CASNENRDGYTF,TGTGCCAGCAATGAGAACAGGGACGGCTACACCTTC,.,TRBJ1-2,TRBV2,.
CASSQEWASGNTIYF,TGCGCCAGCAGCCAAGAATGGGCCTCTGGAAACACCATATATTTT,.,TRBJ1-3,TRBV4-1,.
CASSRLGRGPVLTGELFF,TGCGCCAGCAGCCGCCTAGGGAGGGGTCCCGTCCTCACCGGGGAGCTGTTTTTT,few,TRBJ2-2,TRBV4-1,TRBD2
CASSDVGGAQPQHF,TGTGCCAGCAGTGACGTAGGGGGCGCCCAGCCCCAGCATTTT,.,TRBJ1-5,TRBV2,TRBD1
CASSPGEGRYEQYF,TGCGCCAGCAGCCCGGGGGAGGGGCGCTACGAGCAGTACTTC,.,TRBJ2-7,TRBV4-3,TRBD2
CASSLEAVGYTF,TGTGCCAGCAGCTTAGAGGCAGTTGGCTACACCTTC,.,TRBJ1-2,TRBV11-2,.
CASSGDRATDTQYF,TGTGCCAGCAGTGGGGACAGGGCTACAGATACGCAGTATTTT,once,TRBJ2-3,TRBV2,TRBD1
CASSPRQYTEAFF,TGTGCCAGTAGTCCTAGACAGTACACTGAAGCTTTCTTT,.,TRBJ1-1,TRBV19,.
CSAASPGAGNTIYF,TGCAGCGCGGCTTCGCCCGGGGCTGGAAACACCATATATTTT,once,TRBJ1-3,TRBV29-1,.
CASSLGGGGVTDTQYF,TGTGCCAGCAGCTTAGGTGGTGGCGGGGTCACAGATACGCAGTATTTT,.,TRBJ2-3,TRBV11-3,.
CASSLVGRGMNTEAFF,TGCGCCAGCAGCTTGGTGGGCCGGGGGATGAACACTGAAGCTTTCTTT,.,TRBJ1-1,TRBV5-1,.
CASSEGGVYSNQPQHF,TGTGCCAGCAGCGAGGGCGGGGTTTATAGCAATCAGCCCCAGCATTTT,.,TRBJ1-5,TRBV11-2,.
CASRKNNGREAEQYF,TGTGCCAGCAGAAAGAATAATGGCAGGGAGGCCGAGCAGTACTTC,.,TRBJ2-7,TRBV6-6,.
CASSVGSRGFPYEQYF,TGTGCCAGCAGCGTAGGGTCTCGAGGGTTCCCCTACGAGCAGTACTTC,.,TRBJ2-7,TRBV9,.
CASSYSKGIYGYTF,TGTGCCAGCAGTTACAGTAAGGGGATCTATGGCTACACCTTC,.,TRBJ1-2,TRBV6-5,.
CASSIGGQGIYEQFF,TGTGCCAGTAGTATAGGGGGACAGGGGATATATGAGCAGTTCTTC,few,TRBJ2-1,TRBV19,TRBD1
CASSVLPGGTDTQYF,TGCGCCAGCAGCGTCCTACCAGGGGGGACAGATACGCAGTATTTT,.,TRBJ2-3,TRBV4-1,.